This TCR beta chain was captured by sequencing in a study of early T cells in non-severe SARS-CoV-2 infection. Study-level background: Bulk RNA from unsorted whole blood was sequenced; chains were unpaired. Study-level findings and limits: VDJdb matching skewed toward anti-spike CD8 responses, missing private and CD4 specificities.

Trimming took off 6 bases at V and 2 bases at J, with 14 bases between the two ends. CDR3 length: 15 amino acids. The sample holds many counts of this clonotype. Its specificity is unknown. Individual cDNA molecules carried attached unique molecular identifiers. MiXCR, run by TCRdb on the 5' RACE reads, gives a single entry per CDR3 protein. Of tens of thousands of distinct CDR3 sequences in the sample, around 6% were seen once. The sample in question was whole blood, obtained at baseline. The clonotype originates from an adult who was a healthcare worker with PCR-confirmed SARS-CoV-2 infection or an uninfected control (not recorded which). The J gene is TRBJ1-5, the V gene TRBV12-3 or TRBV12-4; the D gene is possibly TRBD1 (5 bases). The CDR3 nucleotides read TGTGCCAGCAGCCCTTTTGGACACGGCAATCAGCCCCAGCATTTT. Its protein product is CASSPFGHGNQPQHF.